One and the same sample provided the 32 T cell receptor beta chains below, sequenced in a study of blood T cell repertoires in COVID-19. The repertoire was sequenced with immunoSEQ multiplex PCR; TCRdb's copy has only in-frame clones and lacks some. The sample yields some 170,000 clones, about 87% seen once. Source material: peripheral blood. The receptors were sampled from a woman aged 50 to 60 with acute or convalescent COVID-19.

This rearrangement joins TRBV12-3 or TRBV12-4 to TRBJ1-2, with D unclear. V lost 3 bases to trimming and J lost 8 bases, with 13 bases between them. The CDR3 runs 13 residues. The CDR3 sequence: CASSFRGTRGYTF. The CDR3, as DNA: TGTGCCAGCAGTTTCCGGGGTACGCGGGGCTACACCTTC.

The chain is built from TRBV19 and TRBJ1-2; TRBD1 aligns across 8 bases. Unmatched junction bases numbered 17, after V lost 4 bases and J lost 4 bases. The CDR3 extends over 18 amino acids. Germline lookup yields CDR1 LNHDA and CDR2 SQIVND (reference sequence). The CDR3 here is CASSKSWGQALLGYGYTF. Here the CDR3 DNA reads TGTGCCAGTAGTAAAAGCTGGGGACAGGCGCTTTTAGGCTATGGCTACACCTTC.

This chain uses TRBV18 with TRBJ1-4; the match to TRBD1 covers 8 bases. Germline CDR1 reads KGHSH; CDR2 reads LQKENI. The CDR3 has 12 amino acids. J lost 11 bases, V lost 6 bases, and 5 bases had no gene match. DNA for the CDR3: TGTGCCAGCTCCCCGGACAGGGAGAAACTGTTTTTT. Protein product: CASSPDREKLFF.

The count of this clone is one. Here the CDR3 DNA reads TGTGCCAGCAGCCGAAATGGGGGGGACACCATATATTTT. Protein sequence: CASSRNGGDTIYF. The V and J genes are TRBV25-1 and TRBJ1-3, with a tentative D call TRBD1 (5 bases). V was shortened by 6 bases and J by 8 bases, with 14 bases between the two germline ends. Germline V gene sequence: CDR1 MGHDK, CDR2 SYGVNS. This CDR3 is 13 amino acids long. Combining the CDR3 with reference TRBV25-1 and TRBJ1-3 gives the whole variable domain EADIYQTPRYLVIGTGKKITLECSQTMGHDKMYWYQQDPGMELHLIHYSYGVNSTEKGDLSSESTVSRIRTEHFPLTLESARPSHTSQYLCASSRNGGDTIYFGEGSWLTVV.

This clone was observed a single time. The rearrangement joins TRBV7-3 to TRBJ2-1; 9 positions match TRBD2. The CDR3 spans 15 residues. After removal of 2 bases from V and 2 bases from J, the junction contained 1 base not matched to a gene. Per the germline V gene, CDR1 is SGHTA and CDR2 is FQGTGA. CDR3 sequence (DNA): TGTGCCAGCAGCTTAGAGCGGGGGGCCTACAATGAGCAGTTCTTC. Amino acid sequence: CASSLERGAYNEQFF.

This chain connects TRBV12-3 or TRBV12-4 to TRBJ2-1; 7 bases match TRBD1. Losses at the gene ends were 3 bases for V and 12 bases for J; bases not matched to a gene: 5. The CDR3 is 12 amino acids. CDR3 protein: CASSFLGGGQFF. The CDR3 DNA is TGTGCCAGCAGTTTTTTAGGGGGCGGGCAGTTCTTC.

The chain joins TRBV11-3 to TRBJ1-3, with 7 bases fitting TRBD1. The CDR3 totals 15 residues. Germline lookup yields CDR1 SGHNT and CDR2 YENEEA. V lost 5 bases and J lost 0; bases outside the gene matches: 4. As DNA, the CDR3 is TGTGCCAGCAGCACCCCAGGGGGCTCTGGAAACACCATATATTTT. As protein: CASSTPGGSGNTIYF.

The chain joins TRBV4-3 to TRBJ2-3, with TRBD2 matching 7 bases. The CDR3 is 21 amino acids. CDR1 is LGHNA, CDR2 YSLEER, per germline. The trim removed 0 bases at V and 0 bases at J, leaving 18 bases unmatched. The CDR3 DNA reads TGCGCCAGCAGCCAAGACTCTTATCGGGTTAGCGGGCTATCTAGCACAGATACGCAGTATTTT. This sequence encodes CASSQDSYRVSGLSSTDTQYF.

Details on this clone: Other DNA sequences in the sample encode the same CDR3. The gene calls are TRBV5-4 and TRBJ2-7, with 14 bases matching TRBD2. This CDR3 spans 16 amino acids. From germline, CDR1 is SGHNT and CDR2 YYREEE (reference sequence). V was clipped by 4 bases and J by 0 bases; unmatched bases: 3. DNA for the CDR3: TGTGCCAGCAGCCTGGGACTAGCGGGAGCCTCCTACGAGCAGTACTTC. Translated, it gives CASSLGLAGASYEQYF.

This rearrangement joins TRBV18 to TRBJ1-2; D may be TRBD1 (6 bases). Germline loops: CDR1 KGHSH, CDR2 LQKENI. The CDR3 extends over 13 amino acids. Between the trimmed V and J ends, which lost 3 bases and 7 bases, there was a span of 12 bases. The CDR3 spells CASSPKGDGGYTF. The CDR3 region has the DNA TGTGCCAGCTCACCGAAGGGGGATGGTGGCTACACCTTC. The full variable domain, with the rest looked up from reference TRBV18 and TRBJ1-2, is NAGVMQNPRHLVRRRGQEARLRCSPMKGHSHVYWYRQLPEEGLKFMVYLQKENIIDESGMPKERFSAEFPKEGPSILRIQQVVRGDSAAYFCASSPKGDGGYTFGSGTRLTVV.

A few counts support this clone. The chain uses TRBV2 and TRBJ2-3; maybe TRBD2 (5 bases). The CDR3 has 17 amino acids. Germline V lookup: CDR1 SNHLY, CDR2 FYNNEI. V was cut by 4 bases and J by 2 bases, with 19 bases left in between. This chain's CDR3 is CASSGPLGLTNTDTQYF. CDR3 DNA: TGTGCCAGCAGTGGCCCTTTAGGGTTGACTAACACAGATACGCAGTATTTT. Drawing the rest from reference TRBV2 and TRBJ2-3, the complete variable domain is EPEVTQTPSHQVTQMGQEVILRCVPISNHLYFYWYRQILGQKVEFLVSFYNNEISEKSEIFDDQFSVERPDGSNFTLKIRSTKLEDSAMYFCASSGPLGLTNTDTQYFGPGTRLTVL.

The chain links TRBV19 to TRBJ1-5, with TRBD1 as a possible D gene (5 bases). V was pared by 5 bases and J by 5 bases, with 13 bases between. Germline V gives CDR1 LNHDA, CDR2 SQIVND (reference sequence). The CDR3 length is 14 residues. The CDR3 here is CASSFLGPDQPQHF. The CDR3 DNA follows: TGTGCCAGTAGTTTCCTGGGGCCGGATCAGCCCCAGCATTTT. The entire variable domain, with the rest obtained from reference TRBV19 and TRBJ1-5, is as follows: DGGITQSPKYLFRKEGQNVTLSCEQNLNHDAMYWYRQDPGQGLRLIYYSQIVNDFQKGDIAEGYSVSREKKESFPLTVTSAQKNPTAFYLCASSFLGPDQPQHFGDGTRLSIL.

This clone was detected once. The chain carries TRBV6-6 and TRBJ2-3; no clear D. Germline CDR1 is MNHNY and CDR2 is SVGAGI (reference sequence). The ends were cut back, 6 bases at V and 2 bases at J, with 15 bases in the middle. The CDR3 is 15 residues long. The CDR3 DNA reads as TGTGCCAGCAGCCTACTGGGCCAGATCACAGATACGCAGTATTTT. Protein sequence: CASSLLGQITDTQYF.

This chain joins TRBV30 and TRBJ1-1; TRBD1 might be the D (6 bases). This CDR3 has 15 amino acids. From germline, CDR1 is GTSNPN and CDR2 SVGIG (reference sequence). V was pared by 1 base and J by 6 bases, with 18 bases between. CDR3 loop: CAWSASWGGNAEAFF. The CDR3 bases are TGTGCCTGGAGTGCGTCGTGGGGGGGCAACGCTGAAGCTTTCTTT.

V gene TRBV13 combines with J gene TRBJ1-5; tentatively, D is TRBD1 (6 bases). Germline V lookup: CDR1 PRHDT, CDR2 FYEKMQ (reference sequence). Trimming took 3 bases from V and 6 from J, leaving 12 bases between them. CDR3 length: 14 amino acids. The CDR3 is CASSFRGGGQPQHF. CDR3 in DNA: TGTGCCAGCAGCTTTCGGGGAGGGGGTCAGCCCCAGCATTTT.

This chain joins TRBV6-2 or TRBV6-3 and TRBJ2-7; TRBD2 matches 10 bases. After removal of 2 bases from V and 1 base from J, the junction contained 2 bases not matched to a gene. CDR3 size: 15 residues. CDR1 and CDR2 (germline): MNHEY, SVGEGT. Here the CDR3 DNA reads TGTGCCAGCAGTTACCCAGCGGGAGGGTCCTACGAGCAGTACTTC. It specifies CASSYPAGGSYEQYF.

This chain uses TRBV7-6 with TRBJ2-3; 14 bases are shared with TRBD2. This CDR3 region has 19 residues. Germline V gene sequence: CDR1 SGHVS, CDR2 FNYEAQ. V was pared by 5 bases and J by 2 bases, with 12 bases of the junction left unmatched. DNA of the CDR3: TGTGCCAGCAGCCCTCCGACTAGCGGGGGGGCCAGCGACACAGATACGCAGTATTTT. This gives the protein CASSPPTSGGASDTDTQYF.

CDR3 nucleotide sequence: TGTGCCAGCAGTTGGGGCGCGGGACTAGCGGGAGAGCAGTACTTC. Its protein is CASSWGAGLAGEQYF. V usage is TRBV6-2 or TRBV6-3 and J usage is TRBJ2-7; 13 bases align to TRBD2. The V segment lost 4 bases and the J segment 7 bases; nucleotides outside the gene matches: 7. CDR3 length: 15 residues. The germline CDR1 and CDR2 sequences are MNHEY and SVGEGT.

The gene calls are TRBV7-3 and TRBJ2-3, with 11 bases identical to TRBD2. CDR3 size: 15 residues. Germline V gives CDR1 SGHTA, CDR2 FQGTGA. V was pared by 5 bases and J by 5 bases, with 6 bases of the junction left unmatched. The CDR3 reads CASSALAGGRDTQYF. The DNA for the CDR3 is TGTGCCAGCAGCGCCCTAGCGGGGGGAAGAGATACGCAGTATTTT. Together with reference TRBV7-3 and TRBJ2-3, the CDR3 gives the full variable domain: GAGVSQTPSNKVTEKGKYVELRCDPISGHTALYWYRQSLGQGPEFLIYFQGTGAADDSGLPNDRFFAVRPEGSVSTLKIQRTERGDSAVYLCASSALAGGRDTQYFGPGTRLTVL.

Comments on this clone: Other DNA sequences in this sample translate to the same CDR3. V is TRBV5-1 and J is TRBJ2-7; D gene unclear. The CDR3 has 13 residues. CDR1 is SGHRS and CDR2 is YFSETQ in the germline V gene. Trimming took off 0 bases at V and 2 bases at J, with 6 bases between the two ends. The chain's CDR3 is CASSLGHPYEQYF. The CDR3 region has the DNA TGCGCCAGCAGCTTGGGACACCCCTACGAGCAGTACTTC.

J is TRBJ2-7 and V is TRBV6-5; tentatively, D is TRBD2 (6 bases). Germline values: CDR1 MNHEY, CDR2 SVGAGI. CDR3 length: 13 residues. Trimming pared 6 bases from V and 2 bases from J, leaving 11 bases between. This CDR3 reads CASSLRRAYEQYF. The DNA of the CDR3 is TGTGCCAGCAGCCTCCGGAGGGCCTACGAGCAGTACTTC.

The chain carries TRBV18 and TRBJ2-7; a weak D match, TRBD1 (6 bases). The CDR3 has 15 amino acids. The ends were cut back, 2 bases at V and 3 bases at J, with 14 bases in the middle. The V gene's germline CDR1 is KGHSH and CDR2 LQKENI. The CDR3 sequence is CASSPGAEGGYEQYF. CDR3 DNA sequence: TGTGCCAGCTCACCAGGGGCAGAAGGGGGCTACGAGCAGTACTTC.

This clone was observed once. The chain links TRBV29-1 to TRBJ1-2, with 10 bases that match TRBD1. The CDR3 runs to 12 residues. The ends lost 6 bases at V and 7 bases at J; junction bases unmatched: 5. Germline V lookup: CDR1 SQVTM, CDR2 ANQGSEA. CDR3 residues: CSVETGGFGYTF. CDR3 DNA: TGCAGCGTCGAGACAGGGGGCTTTGGCTACACCTTC.

This chain connects TRBV4-1 to TRBJ1-4, with D possibly being TRBD1 (6 bases). CDR1 MGHRA and CDR2 YSYEKL come from the germline V gene. Trimming removed 3 bases at V and 6 bases at J, with 17 bases between. The CDR3 runs 16 residues. CDR3 in DNA: TGCGCCAGCAGCCAGTTAGGGGGGGTGACTGATGAAAAACTGTTTTTT. Residues: CASSQLGGVTDEKLFF.

This chain uses TRBV6-5 with TRBJ2-7; 8 nucleotides align to TRBD1. Germline V gene data show CDR1 as MNHEY and CDR2 as SVGAGI. CDR3 length equals 14 residues. The V segment lost 6 bases and the J segment 4 bases; nucleotides outside the gene matches: 8. The CDR3 DNA follows: TGTGCCAGCAGCCTTCGACAGGGGCCGTACGAGCAGTACTTC. It codes for CASSLRQGPYEQYF.

V usage is TRBV2 and J usage is TRBJ1-6, with D hard to call. This CDR3 has 15 amino acids. Germline V CDR1 and CDR2: SNHLY, FYNNEI. V dropped 4 bases and J dropped 0 bases, with 7 bases sitting between them. CDR3 DNA sequence: TGTGCCAGCAGTGGTGGGAGCTCCTATAATTCACCCCTCCACTTT. Amino acids: CASSGGSSYNSPLHF.

The V gene is TRBV6-5, the J gene TRBJ1-1; TRBD1 aligns across 7 bases. Trimming at V came to 6 bases and at J to 0 bases, leaving 4 bases not matched to a gene. Germline V gene sequence: CDR1 MNHEY, CDR2 SVGAGI. This CDR3 has 14 residues. CDR3 sequence: CASSTGQLNTEAFF. Written as DNA, the CDR3 is TGTGCCAGCAGCACGGGACAGCTGAACACTGAAGCTTTCTTT.

CDR3 nucleotide sequence: TGTGCCAGCAGCTTCCGAGCGGGGGGCAAAAACATTCAGTACTTC. It codes for CASSFRAGGKNIQYF. The rearrangement links TRBV11-3 to TRBJ2-4; 9 bases align to TRBD2. This CDR3 region has 15 residues. Germline CDR1 is SGHNT and CDR2 is YENEEA. V was clipped by 3 bases and J by 3 bases; unmatched bases: 3.

The chain links TRBV10-1 to TRBJ1-6; D is unclear. Trimming removed 6 bases at V and 7 bases at J, with 13 bases between. The CDR3 consists of 14 residues. Per the germline V gene, CDR1 is WNHNN and CDR2 is SYGVQD (reference sequence). The CDR3 protein is CASRGRTVNSPLHF. As DNA, the CDR3 is TGCGCCAGCAGGGGCAGGACTGTGAATTCACCCCTCCACTTT.

This chain uses TRBV5-1 with TRBJ2-1; weak D call: TRBD1 (5 bases). Germline V gene data show CDR1 as SGHRS and CDR2 as YFSETQ. The CDR3 consists of 16 residues. Trimming left V 2 bases short and J 0 bases short, with 12 bases between. This chain's CDR3 is CASSLRQPSSYNEQFF. The CDR3 DNA follows: TGCGCCAGCAGCTTAAGACAGCCGAGCTCCTACAATGAGCAGTTCTTC.

The J gene is TRBJ1-2, the V gene TRBV6-5; D gene uncertain. The V gene lost 2 bases and the J gene lost 4 bases, with 11 bases spanning the gap. Germline assignment: CDR1 MNHEY and CDR2 SVGAGI. The CDR3 spans 14 residues. The CDR3 nucleotides read TGTGCCAGCAGTTACACTCGAGGGAGCTATGGCTACACCTTC. Translated: CASSYTRGSYGYTF.

V is TRBV3-1 (or the pseudogene TRBV3-2) and J is TRBJ2-7; 8 bases fit TRBD2. The CDR3 runs to 15 residues. The ends lost 4 bases at V and 4 bases at J; junction bases unmatched: 9. Germline CDR1 and CDR2: LGHDT and YNNKEL (reference sequence). The CDR3 sequence: CASSPREGFPYEQYF. Here the CDR3 DNA reads TGTGCCAGCAGCCCCCGGGAGGGTTTTCCGTACGAGCAGTACTTC.